What follows are 28 T cell receptor beta chains derived from one specimen sequenced in a study of metastatic and nonmetastatic thyroid tumors. TCRdb recomputed clones from the PCR reads via MiXCR. The table has approximately 8,000 clones, 20% to 30% seen once. No patient received treatment before thyroid surgery. Sequenced sample: adjacent normal tissue. These receptors originate from a female donor with papillary thyroid cancer or a benign thyroid nodule (not recorded which). Some clones in this sample may be carry-over from other donors' samples.

As regards this clone: A read error may explain this, as a much larger clone is one base away. The CDR3 loop is CASSTWDALKNIQYF. CDR3 sequence (DNA): TGTGCCAGCAGCACTTGGGACGCCCTAAAAAACATTCAGTACTTC. The chain carries TRBV9 and TRBJ2-4, with D perhaps TRBD1 or TRBD2 (5 bases each). Trimming cost V 4 bases and J 4 bases, with 15 bases left between them. This CDR3 has 15 residues. Per the germline V gene, CDR1 is SGDLS and CDR2 is YYNGEE.

This clone is medium-sized (0.01 to 0.1%). The V gene is TRBV10-1, the J gene TRBJ2-2; D is unresolved. V gave up 6 bases and J gave up 2 bases, with 4 bases separating them. From germline, CDR1 is WNHNN and CDR2 SYGVQD (reference sequence). The CDR3 is 12 residues long. The CDR3 bases are TGCGCCAGCAGAGATAACACCGGGGAGCTGTTTTTT. This sequence encodes CASRDNTGELFF.

This clone was seen a handful of times. V usage is TRBV28 and J usage is TRBJ2-1; TRBD2 aligns across 7 bases. Germline CDR1 MDHEN, CDR2 SYDVKM. The CDR3 totals 18 residues. Unmatched junction bases numbered 11, after V lost 2 bases and J lost 1 base. The CDR3 DNA follows: TGTGCCAGCAGTTTAGGGGGAGGGTTTTTAGGGTCCTACAATGAGCAGTTCTTC. Amino acid sequence: CASSLGGGFLGSYNEQFF.

By share, this clone counts as medium-sized. The chain carries TRBV6-5 and TRBJ2-5; 10 bases are shared with TRBD1. J was trimmed by 5 bases and V by 2 bases; bases with no gene match: 5. Germline loops: CDR1 MNHEY, CDR2 SVGAGI. The CDR3 length is 15 residues. The CDR3 spells CASSYTRTGGETQYF. CDR3 nucleotide sequence: TGTGCCAGCAGTTACACTCGGACAGGGGGGGAGACCCAGTACTTC.

This clone was observed a few times. The genes are TRBV10-3 and TRBJ1-5, with 10 bases identical to TRBD1. The trim removed 8 bases at V and 0 bases at J, leaving 1 base unmatched. Germline V gene data show CDR1 as ENHRY and CDR2 as SYGVKD. The CDR3 covers 14 residues. The CDR3 DNA sequence: TGTGCCATCGGGACAGGGGATAGCAATCAGCCCCAGCATTTT. This sequence encodes CAIGTGDSNQPQHF.

This clone is medium-sized. The CDR3 loop reads CASSLMGGDEQFF. The DNA for the CDR3 is TGTGCCAGCAGCTTAATGGGTGGGGATGAGCAGTTCTTC. The chain carries TRBV7-3 and TRBJ2-1; D gene uncertain. The CDR3 is 13 amino acids. Germline CDR1 SGHTA, CDR2 FQGTGA. Trimming removed 1 base from V and 8 bases from J, with 9 bases in between. The full variable domain, with the rest looked up from reference TRBV7-3 and TRBJ2-1, is GAGVSQTPSNKVTEKGKYVELRCDPISGHTALYWYRQSLGQGPEFLIYFQGTGAADDSGLPNDRFFAVRPEGSVSTLKIQRTERGDSAVYLCASSLMGGDEQFFGPGTRLTVL.

The chain is built from TRBV2 and TRBJ2-3; D ambiguous. Per the germline V gene, CDR1 is SNHLY and CDR2 is FYNNEI. The germline V and J ends were trimmed by 6 bases and 0 bases, with 13 bases remaining between them. The length of the CDR3 is 15 residues. CDR3 in DNA: TGTGCCAGCAGCGAGAAGGGATATAGCACAGATACGCAGTATTTT. Protein sequence: CASSEKGYSTDTQYF.

Worth noting for this clone: One junction end disagrees with the germline gene, perhaps due to a read error. The chain recombines TRBV6-1 with TRBJ1-2, with 7 positions matching TRBD1. The germline gives CDR1 MNHNS, CDR2 SASEGT. CDR3 length: 15 residues. The CDR3 reads CASRPTQGERGGYTF. Here the CDR3 DNA reads TGTGCCAGCAGACCGACCCAGGGGGAGAGGGGTGGCTACACATTC.

The chain links TRBV10-2 to TRBJ2-7; the D gene is possibly TRBD1 (6 bases). Germline V CDR1 and CDR2: WSHSY, SAAADI. V lost 5 bases and J 0 bases, leaving 8 bases between the germline ends. The CDR3 has 13 residues. CDR3 loop: CASSWDTSYEQYF. CDR3 bases: TGCGCCAGCAGTTGGGACACCTCCTACGAGCAGTACTTC.

DNA of the CDR3: TGTGCCAGCAGTTACTCGAGCGGTGGCTACGAGCAGTACTTC. It specifies CASSYSSGGYEQYF. The V call is TRBV6-5, the J call TRBJ2-7; TRBD2 might be the D (5 bases). Germline CDR1 is MNHEY and CDR2 is SVGAGI. Trimming removed 0 bases at V and 3 bases at J, with 9 bases between. This CDR3 comprises 14 residues.

The chain carries TRBV5-5 and TRBJ2-7; tentative D call: TRBD1 (5 bases). The CDR3 consists of 13 residues. The germline CDR1 and CDR2 sequences are SGHKS and YYEKEE (reference sequence). CDR3 bases: TGTGCCATCAGCTTGGCCCCCGGTACGGACATGTACGTC. Protein: CAISLAPGTDMYV.

There are a few counts of this clone. The rearrangement joins TRBV2 to TRBJ2-5; TRBD2 agrees at 7 bases. J lost 4 bases, V lost 5 bases, and 10 bases had no gene match. The germline CDR1 and CDR2 sequences are SNHLY and FYNNEI. The CDR3 covers 15 residues. The CDR3 is CASSWSGMDPETQYF. CDR3 DNA: TGTGCCAGCAGTTGGAGCGGGATGGACCCAGAGACCCAGTACTTC.

The rearrangement uses TRBV19 and TRBJ2-1, with TRBD2 matching over 14 bases. This CDR3 has 15 residues. J lost 7 bases, V lost 3 bases, and 2 bases had no gene match. CDR1 LNHDA and CDR2 SQIVND come from the germline V gene (reference sequence). The CDR3 sequence is CASSIGLAGGNEQFF. The CDR3 DNA follows: TGTGCCAGTAGTATCGGACTAGCGGGAGGAAATGAGCAGTTCTTC.

This clone was counted between two and nine times. The chain couples TRBV7-2 to TRBJ2-3; no firm D call. Germline CDR1 SGHTA, CDR2 FQGNSA. The CDR3 consists of 12 residues. Trimming took off 5 bases at V and 2 bases at J, with 5 bases between the two ends. The CDR3 coding sequence is TGTGCCAGCAGCCCATACACAGATACGCAGTATTTT. As protein: CASSPYTDTQYF.

There are a few counts of this clone. The rearrangement links TRBV3-1 to TRBJ2-1; D not resolved. Germline V gene lookup returns CDR1 LGHDT and CDR2 YNNKEL (reference sequence). V lost 0 bases and J 7 bases, leaving 13 bases between the germline ends. The CDR3 loop spans 15 amino acids. The CDR3: CASSQDPSGFNEQFF. In nucleotides, the CDR3 is TGTGCCAGCAGCCAAGACCCTTCGGGTTTTAATGAGCAGTTCTTC.

In this sample, this clone is medium-sized. V usage is TRBV27 and J usage is TRBJ1-6, with 7 bases aligning to TRBD1. This CDR3 contains 15 residues. Trimming removed 3 bases from V and 10 bases from J; junction bases left unmatched: 9. Germline lookup yields CDR1 MNHEY and CDR2 SMNVEV (reference sequence). As DNA, the CDR3 is TGTGCCAGCAGTTTGGAGCAGGGGGGGAGGTCACCCCTCCACTTT. Protein: CASSLEQGGRSPLHF.

Comments on this clone: One end of the junction is discordant with germline, which a read error may explain. This CDR3 reads CASSIRKYDTEALF. The CDR3 DNA follows: TGTGCCAGTAGTATAAGGAAGTATGACACTGAAGCTTTGTTT. The V call is TRBV19, the J call TRBJ1-1; D is undetermined. This CDR3 has 14 amino acids. The germline gives CDR1 LNHDA, CDR2 SQIVND (reference sequence).

The rearrangement uses TRBV28 and TRBJ2-7; 11 positions match TRBD2. The V segment lost 4 bases and the J segment 11 bases; nucleotides outside the gene matches: 10. Germline CDR1 reads MDHEN; CDR2 reads SYDVKM. The CDR3 consists of 14 residues. The CDR3 nucleotides read TGTGCCAGCAGTTGGGGGACTAGCGGTCTACGAGAGTACTTC. This gives the protein CASSWGTSGLREYF.

This clone ranks as medium-sized. The chain carries TRBV2 and TRBJ2-7; 8 bases line up with TRBD2. Germline V lookup: CDR1 SNHLY, CDR2 FYNNEI. The CDR3 is made up of 15 amino acids. The junction had 11 bases not matched to a gene; V was cut back by 8 bases and J by 2 bases. CDR3 residues: CASGGTRVAPYEQYF. In DNA form, the CDR3 reads TGTGCCAGCGGGGGGACTAGGGTTGCACCCTACGAGCAGTACTTC. The whole variable domain, remainder taken from reference TRBV2 and TRBJ2-7, is EPEVTQTPSHQVTQMGQEVILRCVPISNHLYFYWYRQILGQKVEFLVSFYNNEISEKSEIFDDQFSVERPDGSNFTLKIRSTKLEDSAMYFCASGGTRVAPYEQYFGPGTRLTVT.

This clone showed up just once. At one of its ends the junction is not consistent with the germline gene, which may arise from a read error. The chain combines TRBV7-9 with TRBJ2-3, with 8 bases lining up with TRBD1. Germline V gene sequence: CDR1 SEHNR, CDR2 FQNEAQ (reference sequence). The CDR3 sequence is 13 residues long. In DNA form, the CDR3 reads TGCGCCACCAGCCAGGGGGCAGGGAGCGGGCAGTATTTT. This codes for CATSQGAGSGQYF.

This clone appeared many times. The chain is built from TRBV30 and TRBJ1-2; 9 nucleotides align to TRBD1. Trimming took 2 bases from V and 6 from J; bases not matched to a gene: 1. The CDR3 covers 12 residues. Germline V CDR1 and CDR2: GTSNPN, SVGIG (reference sequence). The chain's CDR3 is CAWSWTGDGYTF. The CDR3 DNA follows: TGTGCCTGGAGTTGGACAGGGGATGGCTACACCTTC.

This clone was counted at least ten times. A much larger clone is a single base away; this may be a read error. Other DNA sequences within the sample encode an identical CDR3. The chain joins TRBV29-1 to TRBJ1-4, with 7 bases matching TRBD1. The germline gives CDR1 SQVTM, CDR2 ANQGSEA. Unmatched junction bases numbered 16, after V lost 7 bases and J lost 11 bases. The CDR3 is 14 amino acids. The CDR3 nucleotides are TGCAGCGCGACGCTACGGGACAGTACGGAGAAACTGTTTTTT. This translates into CSATLRDSTEKLFF.

The chain joins TRBV7-8 to TRBJ2-3; no clear D gene. V lost 0 bases to trimming and J lost 4 bases, with 11 bases between them. The germline V gene has CDR1 SGHVS and CDR2 FQNEAQ. The CDR3 covers 15 residues. In DNA, the CDR3 is TGTGCCAGCAGCTTAGCGCCGATCCAGGCAGATACGCAGTATTTT. Protein product: CASSLAPIQADTQYF.

The V gene is TRBV7-9, the J gene TRBJ1-1; 7 nucleotides agree with TRBD1. V shed 6 bases and J 1 base; nucleotides not matched to a gene: 5. CDR1 is SEHNR, CDR2 FQNEAQ, per germline (reference sequence). CDR3 length: 14 amino acids. The CDR3 region has the DNA TGTGCCAGCAGATTGGGACAGAAGAACACTGAAGCTTTCTTT. Protein product: CASRLGQKNTEAFF.

The chain recombines TRBV6-2 or TRBV6-3 with TRBJ2-7; D unresolved. V lost 3 bases, J lost 2 bases, and 11 bases lay in between. The CDR3 contains 14 residues. CDR1 is MNHEY, CDR2 SVGEGT, per germline. The CDR3 reads CASSYQETAYEQYF. DNA of the CDR3: TGTGCCAGCAGTTATCAGGAAACAGCCTACGAGCAGTACTTC.

This clone is deemed medium-sized. The chain combines TRBV12-3 or TRBV12-4 with TRBJ1-1; tentative D call: TRBD1 (5 bases). The V and J ends lost 2 bases and 1 base respectively, with 8 bases between them. The CDR3 contains 14 residues. The CDR3 DNA reads TGTGCCAGCAGTTTACAGGGACCGAACACTGAAGCTTTCTTT. This codes for CASSLQGPNTEAFF.

In the case of this clone: Germline and junction disagree at one end, which may indicate a read error. In nucleotides, the CDR3 is TGTGCCAGCAGTGATTTGACCAACACTGAATCTTTCTTT. Its translation is CASSDLTNTESFF. The chain has TRBV6-1 and TRBJ1-1; D remains unclear. This CDR3 has 13 residues. Germline V gene lookup returns CDR1 MNHNS and CDR2 SASEGT.

The V call is TRBV7-9, the J call TRBJ1-2; D is uncertain. V lost 4 bases and J 0 bases, leaving 9 bases between the germline ends. In germline, CDR1 is SEHNR, CDR2 FQNEAQ (reference sequence). The CDR3 is 14 residues long. The CDR3 loop reads CASSSSGANYGYTF. CDR3 nucleotide sequence: TGTGCCAGCAGCTCAAGCGGGGCTAACTATGGCTACACCTTC.